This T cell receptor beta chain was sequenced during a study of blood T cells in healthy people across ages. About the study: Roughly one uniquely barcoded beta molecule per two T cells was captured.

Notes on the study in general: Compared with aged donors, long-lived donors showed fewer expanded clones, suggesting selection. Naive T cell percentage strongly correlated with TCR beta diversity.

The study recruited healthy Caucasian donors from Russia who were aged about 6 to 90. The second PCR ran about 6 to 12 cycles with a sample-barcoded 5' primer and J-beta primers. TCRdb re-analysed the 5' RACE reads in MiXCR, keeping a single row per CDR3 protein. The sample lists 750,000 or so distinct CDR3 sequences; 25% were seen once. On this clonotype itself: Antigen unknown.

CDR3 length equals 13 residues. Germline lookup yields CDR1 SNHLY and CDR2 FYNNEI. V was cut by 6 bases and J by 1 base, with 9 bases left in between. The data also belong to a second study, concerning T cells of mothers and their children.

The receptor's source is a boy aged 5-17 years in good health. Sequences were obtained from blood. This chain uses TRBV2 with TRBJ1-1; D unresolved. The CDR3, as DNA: TGTGCCAGCAGCGTCCTCACGAACACTGAAGCTTTCTTT. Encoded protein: CASSVLTNTEAFF.